These T cell receptor beta chains were read from a single sample in a study of graft-versus-host responses after intestinal transplantation. These receptors' targets are unknown. The data were produced by immunoSEQ multiplex PCR, yet TCRdb's version contains in-frame clones alone and is incomplete. Here the sample spans about 99,000 clones, 90% to 95% being singletons. Sequenced here: unstimulated CD8+ T cells sorted from spleen or lymph node cells, sampled before intestinal transplant. These receptors were taken from a human donor who received an intestinal transplant. The conserved cysteine and the conserved F or W are not part of the CDR3 here.

j_gene | v_gene | CDR3aa
TRBJ2-5 | TRBV6-5 | ASSLNSNRKTQY
TRBJ1-4 | TRBV4-1 | ASSQEMRGEKLF
TRBJ2-3 | TRBV5-6 | ASSLPFPVGDTQY
NA | TRBV29-1 | SGEGTEVYNEQF
TRBJ2-7 | TRBV29-1 | SVRQSVAYEQY
TRBJ2-1 | TRBV5-1 | ASGRPGGLEQF
TRBJ2-3 | TRBV2 | ARSGGRLGTDTQY
TRBJ1-3 | TRBV4-1 | ASSQEGPSGNTIY
TRBJ2-7 | TRBV4-1 | ASSASNGGGEQY
TRBJ2-5 | TRBV7-6 | ASSFQALVPETQY
TRBJ2-6 | TRBV6-1 | ASSEKGVHSGANVLT
TRBJ2-3 | TRBV4-1 | ASSQTQGIHTDTQY
TRBJ1-5 | TRBV5-8 | ASSLAGQLPNQPQH
TRBJ1-2 | TRBV6-6 | ASSYSTGDYGYT
TRBJ1-5 | TRBV19 | ATSTSGQLSQPQH
TRBJ2-7 | TRBV11-2 | ASSLDRTRILSYEQY
TRBJ2-1 | TRBV14 | ASSPGLGDYNEQF